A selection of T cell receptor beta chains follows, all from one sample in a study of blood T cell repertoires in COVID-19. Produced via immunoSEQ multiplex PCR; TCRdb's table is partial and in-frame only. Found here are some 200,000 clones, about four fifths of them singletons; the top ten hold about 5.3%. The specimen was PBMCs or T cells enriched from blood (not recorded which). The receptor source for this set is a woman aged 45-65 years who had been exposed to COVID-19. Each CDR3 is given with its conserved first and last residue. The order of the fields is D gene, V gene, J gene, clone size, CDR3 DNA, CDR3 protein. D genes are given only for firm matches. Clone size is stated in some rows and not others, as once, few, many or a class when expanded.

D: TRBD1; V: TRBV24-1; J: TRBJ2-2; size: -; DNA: TGTGCCACCAGTGACCGCGGACAGGGGACAGCGGAGGAGCTGTTTTTT; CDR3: CATSDRGQGTAEELFF
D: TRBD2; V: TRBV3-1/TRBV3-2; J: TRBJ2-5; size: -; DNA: TGTGCCAGCAGCCTTCGGACTAGAGAGACCCAGTACTTC; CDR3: CASSLRTRETQYF
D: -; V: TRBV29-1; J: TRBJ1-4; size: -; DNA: TGCAGCGCTTCTGGGGGGGGCCCGGAAAAACTGTTTTTT; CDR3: CSASGGGPEKLFF
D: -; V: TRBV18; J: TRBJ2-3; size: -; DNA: TGTGCCAGCTCCCGGGGATACACAGATACGCAGTATTTT; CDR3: CASSRGYTDTQYF
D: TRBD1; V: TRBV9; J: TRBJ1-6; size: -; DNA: TGTGCCAGCGCACCCTCGGGGACAGGGGGTTCACCCCTCCACTTT; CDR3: CASAPSGTGGSPLHF
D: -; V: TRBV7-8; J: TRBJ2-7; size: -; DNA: TGTGCCAGCAGCTTAGCCGAAGCCTCCTACGAGCAGTACTTC; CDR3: CASSLAEASYEQYF
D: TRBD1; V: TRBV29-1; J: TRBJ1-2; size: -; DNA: TGCAGCGTTGGACAGGGGGCGGAGTATAATGGCTACACCTTC; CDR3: CSVGQGAEYNGYTF
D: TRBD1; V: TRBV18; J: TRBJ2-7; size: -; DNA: TGTGCCAGCTCACCAACAGCACAGGGGGCAATCTACGAGCAGTACTTC; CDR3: CASSPTAQGAIYEQYF
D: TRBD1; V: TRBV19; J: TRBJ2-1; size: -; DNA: TGTGCCAGTAGCCTTGACAGGGGGCCCAATGAGCAGTTCTTC; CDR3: CASSLDRGPNEQFF
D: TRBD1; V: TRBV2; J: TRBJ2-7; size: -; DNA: TGTGCCAGCGGTGGACAGGGCTCCTACGAGCAGTACTTC; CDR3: CASGGQGSYEQYF
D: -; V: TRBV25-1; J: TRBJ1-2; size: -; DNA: TGTGCCAGCCAACGGACAGAGGCGACCTATGGCTACACCTTC; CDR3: CASQRTEATYGYTF
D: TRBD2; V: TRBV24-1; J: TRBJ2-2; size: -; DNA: TGTGCCACCTTCGGGGGGACCGGGGAGCTGTTTTTT; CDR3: CATFGGTGELFF
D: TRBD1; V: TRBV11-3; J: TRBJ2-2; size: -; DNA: TGTGCCAGCAGCTCCTGGACAGGGGGTCTTAACACCGGGGAGCTGTTTTTT; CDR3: CASSSWTGGLNTGELFF
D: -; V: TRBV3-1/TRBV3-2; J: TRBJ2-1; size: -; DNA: TGTGCCAGCAGCCAAGATAGCGGCAATGAGCAGTTCTTC; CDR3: CASSQDSGNEQFF
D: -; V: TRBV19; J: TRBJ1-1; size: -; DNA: TGTGCCAGTAGTATTTCTGAACAGGTCAGCTTCGGCACTGAAGCTTTCTTT; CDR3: CASSISEQVSFGTEAFF
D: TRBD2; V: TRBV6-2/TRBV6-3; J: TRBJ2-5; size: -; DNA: TGTGCCAGCAGTCTTGGACTAGCGGGGAGCTGGGGCCGAGAGACCCAGTACTTC; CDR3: CASSLGLAGSWGRETQYF
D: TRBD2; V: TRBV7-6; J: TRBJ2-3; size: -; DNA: TGTGCCAGCAGCTCCCGGCGCGGGGGGGCAGTAGATACGCAGTATTTT; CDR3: CASSSRRGGAVDTQYF
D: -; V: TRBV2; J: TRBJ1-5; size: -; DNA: TGTGCCAGCAGTGAAAAAAGGGGGAGCAATCAGCCCCAGCATTTT; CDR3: CASSEKRGSNQPQHF
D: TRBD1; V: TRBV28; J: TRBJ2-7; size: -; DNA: TGTGCCAGCACCCCCGGGACAGGGGTCTACGAGCAGTACTTC; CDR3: CASTPGTGVYEQYF
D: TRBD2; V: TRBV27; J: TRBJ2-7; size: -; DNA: TGTGCCAGCAGTCTAGCGGGGGGCTTCTACGAGCAGTACTTC; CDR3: CASSLAGGFYEQYF
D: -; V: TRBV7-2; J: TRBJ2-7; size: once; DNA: TGTGCCAGCAGCTTAACAGGTTACTCCTACGAGCAGTACTTC; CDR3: CASSLTGYSYEQYF
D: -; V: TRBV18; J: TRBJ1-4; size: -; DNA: TGTGCCAGCTCCCAGGATCTTAATGAAAAACTGTTTTTT; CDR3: CASSQDLNEKLFF
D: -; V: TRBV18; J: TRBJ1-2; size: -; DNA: TGTGCCAGCTCACCCGGGAAGGATGGCTACACCTTC; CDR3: CASSPGKDGYTF
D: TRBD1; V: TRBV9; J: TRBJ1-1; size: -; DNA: TGTGCCAGCAACACAGGGGTAGGGGTGAGCACTGAAGCTTTCTTT; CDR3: CASNTGVGVSTEAFF
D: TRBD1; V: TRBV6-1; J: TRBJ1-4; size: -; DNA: TGTGCCAGCAGTGAAGCCCCCCCGGGACAGAATGAAAAACTGTTTTTT; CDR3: CASSEAPPGQNEKLFF
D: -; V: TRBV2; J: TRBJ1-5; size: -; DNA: TGTGCCAGCAGTGACGGCGGACTTAAGTCCCAGCATTTT; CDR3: CASSDGGLKSQHF
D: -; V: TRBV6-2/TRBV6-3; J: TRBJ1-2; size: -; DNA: TGTGCCAGCAGTAAGCGAGCTAACTATGGCTACACCTTC; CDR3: CASSKRANYGYTF
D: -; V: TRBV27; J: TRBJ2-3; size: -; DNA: TGTGCCAGCAGTTTAGACAGTTACACAGATACGCAGTATTTT; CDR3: CASSLDSYTDTQYF
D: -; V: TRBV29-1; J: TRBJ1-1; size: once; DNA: TGCAGCGTTGGAGGAGCAGGGGTGAACACTGAAGCTTTCTTT; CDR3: CSVGGAGVNTEAFF
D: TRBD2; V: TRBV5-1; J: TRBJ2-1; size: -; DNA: TGCGCCAGCAGCTTTACTAGCGGGTACTACAATGAGCAGTTCTTC; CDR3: CASSFTSGYYNEQFF
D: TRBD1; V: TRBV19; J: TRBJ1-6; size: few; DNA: TGTGCCAGCTCCTCACAGGGGCCCCAAGGCCCTAGAACACCCCTCCACTTT; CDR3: CASSSQGPQGPRTPLHF
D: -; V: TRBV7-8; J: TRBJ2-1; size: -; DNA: TGTGCCAGCAGCTTACGCCCCCGGGGTCCTTCCTACAATGAGCAGTTCTTC; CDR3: CASSLRPRGPSYNEQFF
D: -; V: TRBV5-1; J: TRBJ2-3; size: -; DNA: TGCGCCAGCAGCTTACCCCGGGCAGGGGTTAGCCCAGATACGCAGTATTTT; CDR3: CASSLPRAGVSPDTQYF
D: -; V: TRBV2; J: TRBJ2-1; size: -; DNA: TGTGCCAGCTCCGAAGGGGGTGAGCAGTTCTTC; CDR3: CASSEGGEQFF
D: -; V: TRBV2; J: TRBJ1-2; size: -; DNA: TGTGCCAGCAGTGAAGCGAGAGGGAACTATGGCTACACCTTC; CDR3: CASSEARGNYGYTF
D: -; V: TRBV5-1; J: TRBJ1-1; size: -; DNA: TGCGCCAGCAGCACCCCCGGTATGGGGGGAGCCACTGAAGCTTTCTTT; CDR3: CASSTPGMGGATEAFF
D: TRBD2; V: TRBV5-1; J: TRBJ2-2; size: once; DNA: TGCGCCAGCAGCTCGGGACTAGCGGGGGGCACCGGGGAGCTGTTTTTT; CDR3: CASSSGLAGGTGELFF
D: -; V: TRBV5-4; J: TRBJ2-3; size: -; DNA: TGTGCCAGCAGCTTGTTGGGGCTGACAGATACGCAGTATTTT; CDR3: CASSLLGLTDTQYF
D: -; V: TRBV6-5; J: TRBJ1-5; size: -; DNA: TGTGCCAGCAGCGGGAGCACCCTCAATCAGCCCCAGCATTTT; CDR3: CASSGSTLNQPQHF
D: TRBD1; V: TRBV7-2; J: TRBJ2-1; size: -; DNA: TGTGCCAGCAGCTTAGCAGGGACAGGGCGCAATGAGCAGTTCTTC; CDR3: CASSLAGTGRNEQFF
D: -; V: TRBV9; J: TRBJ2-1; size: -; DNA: TGTGCCAGCAGCCTTGAGGGGGTACCTAATGAGCAGTTCTTC; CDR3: CASSLEGVPNEQFF
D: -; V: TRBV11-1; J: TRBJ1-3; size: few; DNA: TGTGCCAGCAGCTTAGGAGGTTCTGGAAACACCATATATTTT; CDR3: CASSLGGSGNTIYF
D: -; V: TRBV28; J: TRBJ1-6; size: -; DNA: TGTGCCAGCAGCTTGACTAGTTCACCCCTCCACTTT; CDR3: CASSLTSSPLHF
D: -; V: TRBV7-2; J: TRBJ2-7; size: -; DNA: TGTGCCAGCAGCTTGACGGGGTACGAGCAGTACTTC; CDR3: CASSLTGYEQYF
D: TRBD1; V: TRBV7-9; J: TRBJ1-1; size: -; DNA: TGTGCCAGCAGCTTGGACAGGGGGCTAACTGAAGCTTTCTTT; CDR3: CASSLDRGLTEAFF